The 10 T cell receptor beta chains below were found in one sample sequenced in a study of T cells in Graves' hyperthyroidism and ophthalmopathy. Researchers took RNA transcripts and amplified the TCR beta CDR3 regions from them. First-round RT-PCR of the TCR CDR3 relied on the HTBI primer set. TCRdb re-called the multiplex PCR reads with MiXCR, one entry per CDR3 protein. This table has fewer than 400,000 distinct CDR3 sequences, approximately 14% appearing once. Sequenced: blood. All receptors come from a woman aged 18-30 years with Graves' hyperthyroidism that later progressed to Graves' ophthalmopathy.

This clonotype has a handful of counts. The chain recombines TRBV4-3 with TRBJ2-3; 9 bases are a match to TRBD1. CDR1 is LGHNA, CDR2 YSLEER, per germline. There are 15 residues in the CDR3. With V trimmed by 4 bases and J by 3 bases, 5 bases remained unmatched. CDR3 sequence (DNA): TGCGCCAGCAGCCCGGACAGGGGACTGACAGATACGCAGTATTTT. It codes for CASSPDRGLTDTQYF.

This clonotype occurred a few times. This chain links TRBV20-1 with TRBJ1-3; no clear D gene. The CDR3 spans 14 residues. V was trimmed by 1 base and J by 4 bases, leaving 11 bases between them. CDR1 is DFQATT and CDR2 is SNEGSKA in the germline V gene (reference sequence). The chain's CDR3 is CSARGAGKGNTIYF. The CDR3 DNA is TGCAGTGCTAGAGGTGCAGGAAAAGGAAACACCATATATTTT.

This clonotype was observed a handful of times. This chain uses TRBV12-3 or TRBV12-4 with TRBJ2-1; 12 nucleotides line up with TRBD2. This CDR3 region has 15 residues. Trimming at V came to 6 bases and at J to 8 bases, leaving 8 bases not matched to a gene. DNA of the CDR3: TGTGCCAGCAGCACGACTAGCGGGAGTCGCCATGAGCAGTTCTTC. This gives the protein CASSTTSGSRHEQFF.

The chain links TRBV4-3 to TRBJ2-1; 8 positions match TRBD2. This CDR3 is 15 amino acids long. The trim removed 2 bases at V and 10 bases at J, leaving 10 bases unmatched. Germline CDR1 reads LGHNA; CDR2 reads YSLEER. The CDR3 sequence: CASSQFRQTSAEQFF. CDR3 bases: TGCGCCAGCAGCCAATTCCGTCAGACTAGCGCGGAGCAGTTCTTC.

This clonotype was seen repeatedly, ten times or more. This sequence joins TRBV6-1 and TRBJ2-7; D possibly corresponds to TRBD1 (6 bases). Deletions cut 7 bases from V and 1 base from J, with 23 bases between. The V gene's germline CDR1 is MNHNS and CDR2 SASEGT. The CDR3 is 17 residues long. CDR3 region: CASMETGYAMRSYEQYF. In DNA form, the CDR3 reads TGTGCCAGCATGGAAACAGGGTATGCGATGAGGTCCTACGAGCAGTACTTC.

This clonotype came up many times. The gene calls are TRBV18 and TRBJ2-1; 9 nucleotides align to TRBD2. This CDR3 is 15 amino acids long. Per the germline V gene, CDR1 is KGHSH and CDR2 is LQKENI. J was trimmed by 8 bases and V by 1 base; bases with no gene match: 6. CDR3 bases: TGTGCCAGCTCACCACTAGCGGGAGACTTCGATGAGCAGTTCTTC. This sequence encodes CASSPLAGDFDEQFF.

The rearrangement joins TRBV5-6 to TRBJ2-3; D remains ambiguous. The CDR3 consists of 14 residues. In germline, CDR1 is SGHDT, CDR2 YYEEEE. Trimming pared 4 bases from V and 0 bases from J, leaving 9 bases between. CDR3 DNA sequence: TGTGCCAGCAGCGCCCAATTAAGCACAGATACGCAGTATTTT. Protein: CASSAQLSTDTQYF.

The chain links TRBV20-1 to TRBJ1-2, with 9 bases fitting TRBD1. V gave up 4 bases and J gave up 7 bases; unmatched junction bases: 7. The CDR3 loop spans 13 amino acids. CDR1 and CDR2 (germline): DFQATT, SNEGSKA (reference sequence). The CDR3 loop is CSATGQGEGGYTF. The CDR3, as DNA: TGCAGTGCTACGGGACAGGGTGAGGGTGGCTACACCTTC.

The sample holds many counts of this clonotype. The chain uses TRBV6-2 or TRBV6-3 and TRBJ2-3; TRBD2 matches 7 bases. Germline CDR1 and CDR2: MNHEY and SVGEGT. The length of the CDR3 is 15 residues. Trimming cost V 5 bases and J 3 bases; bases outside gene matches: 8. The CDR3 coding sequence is TGTGCCAGCAGTACCCGACCCGGGGGGACAGATACGCAGTATTTT. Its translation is CASSTRPGGTDTQYF.

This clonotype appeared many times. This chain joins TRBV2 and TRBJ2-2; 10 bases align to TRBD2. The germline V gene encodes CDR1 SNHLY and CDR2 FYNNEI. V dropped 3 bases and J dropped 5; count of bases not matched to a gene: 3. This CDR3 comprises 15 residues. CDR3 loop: CASSDTAGGTGELFF. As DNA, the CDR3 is TGTGCCAGCAGTGATACAGCGGGAGGGACCGGGGAGCTGTTTTTT.